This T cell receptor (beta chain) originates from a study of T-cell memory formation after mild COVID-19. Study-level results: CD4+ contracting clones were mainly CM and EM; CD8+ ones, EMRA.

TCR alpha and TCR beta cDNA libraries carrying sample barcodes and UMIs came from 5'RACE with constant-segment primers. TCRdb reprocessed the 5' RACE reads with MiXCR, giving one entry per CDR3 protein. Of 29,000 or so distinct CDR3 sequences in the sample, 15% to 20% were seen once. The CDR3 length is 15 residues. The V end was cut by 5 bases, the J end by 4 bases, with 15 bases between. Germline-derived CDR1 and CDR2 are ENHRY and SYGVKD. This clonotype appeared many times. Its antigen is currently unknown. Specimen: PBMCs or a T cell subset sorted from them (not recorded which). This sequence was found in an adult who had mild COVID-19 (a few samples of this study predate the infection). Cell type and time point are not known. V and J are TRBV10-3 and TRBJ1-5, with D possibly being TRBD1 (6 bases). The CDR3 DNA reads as TGTGCCATCAGTAGGGGGGTCGGGGAAAATCAGCCCCAGCATTTT. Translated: CAISRGVGENQPQHF.